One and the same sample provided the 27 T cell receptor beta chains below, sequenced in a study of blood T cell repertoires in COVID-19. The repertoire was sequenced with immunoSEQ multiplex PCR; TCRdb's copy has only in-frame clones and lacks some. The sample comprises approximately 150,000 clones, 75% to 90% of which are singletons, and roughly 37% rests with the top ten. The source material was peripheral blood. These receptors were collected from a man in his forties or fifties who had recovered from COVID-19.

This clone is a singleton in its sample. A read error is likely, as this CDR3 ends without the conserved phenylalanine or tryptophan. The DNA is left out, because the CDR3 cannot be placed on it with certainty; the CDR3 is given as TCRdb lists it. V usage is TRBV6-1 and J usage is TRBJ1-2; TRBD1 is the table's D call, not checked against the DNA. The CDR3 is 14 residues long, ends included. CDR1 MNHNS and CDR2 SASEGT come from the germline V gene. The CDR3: CASSEYPSIGRQVG.

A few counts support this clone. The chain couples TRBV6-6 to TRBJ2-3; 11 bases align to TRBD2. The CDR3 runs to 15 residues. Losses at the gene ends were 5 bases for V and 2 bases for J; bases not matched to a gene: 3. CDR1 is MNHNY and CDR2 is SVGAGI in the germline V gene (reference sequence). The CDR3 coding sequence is TGTGCCAGCAGTCTAGCGGGGGGACTCACAGATACGCAGTATTTT. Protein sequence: CASSLAGGLTDTQYF.

This CDR3 reads CASSALTGGAGTEAFF. CDR3 sequence (DNA): TGTGCCAGCAGCGCACTAACAGGGGGCGCGGGGACTGAAGCTTTCTTT. This chain links TRBV9 with TRBJ1-1, with 9 bases matching TRBD1. V was clipped by 3 bases and J by 5 bases; unmatched bases: 11. The germline CDR1 and CDR2 sequences are SGDLS and YYNGEE. The CDR3 sequence is 16 residues long.

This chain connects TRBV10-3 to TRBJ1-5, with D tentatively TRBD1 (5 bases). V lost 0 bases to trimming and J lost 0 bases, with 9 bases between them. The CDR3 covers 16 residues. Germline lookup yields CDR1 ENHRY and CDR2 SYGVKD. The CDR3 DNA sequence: TGTGCCATCAGTGAGTCAGGGGACTATAGCAATCAGCCCCAGCATTTT. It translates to CAISESGDYSNQPQHF.

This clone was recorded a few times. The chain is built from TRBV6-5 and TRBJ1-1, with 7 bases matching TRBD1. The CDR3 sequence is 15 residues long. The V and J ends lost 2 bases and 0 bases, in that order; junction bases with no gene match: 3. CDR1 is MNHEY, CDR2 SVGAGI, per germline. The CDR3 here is CASSYRGRMNTEAFF. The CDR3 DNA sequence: TGTGCCAGCAGTTACAGGGGGCGAATGAACACTGAAGCTTTCTTT.

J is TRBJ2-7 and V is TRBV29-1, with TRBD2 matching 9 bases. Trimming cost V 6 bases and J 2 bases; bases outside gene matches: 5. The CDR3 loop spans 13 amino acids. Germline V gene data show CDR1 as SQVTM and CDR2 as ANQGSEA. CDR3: CSVAGGLTYEQYF. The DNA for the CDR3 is TGCAGCGTAGCGGGGGGCCTCACCTACGAGCAGTACTTC.

The CDR3 region is CASSRDRDRGFNEQFF. For the CDR3, the DNA is TGTGCCAGCAGCAGGGACCGGGACAGGGGGTTCAATGAGCAGTTCTTC. J is TRBJ2-1 and V is TRBV5-5; 11 bases are a match to TRBD1. Germline V gene lookup returns CDR1 SGHKS and CDR2 YYEKEE (reference sequence). The CDR3 covers 16 residues. J gave up 6 bases and V 4 bases, and 9 bases lay outside the gene matches.

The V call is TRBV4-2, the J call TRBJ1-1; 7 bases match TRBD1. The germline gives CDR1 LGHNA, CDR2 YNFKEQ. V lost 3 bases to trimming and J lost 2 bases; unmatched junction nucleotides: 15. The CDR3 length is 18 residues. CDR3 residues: CASSHPTGAPRGNTEAFF. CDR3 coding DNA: TGTGCCAGCAGCCACCCAACAGGGGCCCCTAGGGGAAACACTGAAGCTTTCTTT.

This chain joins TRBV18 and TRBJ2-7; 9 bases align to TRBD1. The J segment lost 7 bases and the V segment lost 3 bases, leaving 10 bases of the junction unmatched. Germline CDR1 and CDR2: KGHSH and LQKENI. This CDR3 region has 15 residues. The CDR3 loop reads CASSPLRDRAGEQYF. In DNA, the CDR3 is TGTGCCAGCTCACCTCTAAGGGACAGGGCGGGGGAGCAGTACTTC.

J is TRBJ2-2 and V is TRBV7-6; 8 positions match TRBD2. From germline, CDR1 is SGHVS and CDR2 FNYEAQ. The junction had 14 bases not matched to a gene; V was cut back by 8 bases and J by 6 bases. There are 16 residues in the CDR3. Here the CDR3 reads CASAGGQITRPGELFF. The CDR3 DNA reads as TGTGCCAGCGCGGGGGGCCAGATAACACGCCCCGGGGAGCTGTTTTTT.

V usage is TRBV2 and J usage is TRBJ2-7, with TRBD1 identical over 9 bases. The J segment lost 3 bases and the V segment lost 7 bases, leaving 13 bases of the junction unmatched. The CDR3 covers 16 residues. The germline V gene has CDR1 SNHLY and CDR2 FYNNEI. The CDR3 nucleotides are TGTGCCAGCACCCCAGGCTGGGACAGGGCAAACTACGAGCAGTACTTC. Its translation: CASTPGWDRANYEQYF.

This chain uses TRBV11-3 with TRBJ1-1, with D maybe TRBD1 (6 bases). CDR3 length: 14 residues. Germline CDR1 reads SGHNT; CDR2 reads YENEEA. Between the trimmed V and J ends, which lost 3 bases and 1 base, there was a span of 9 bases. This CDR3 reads CASSFTGRNTEAFF. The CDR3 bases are TGTGCCAGCAGCTTCACAGGGAGGAACACTGAAGCTTTCTTT. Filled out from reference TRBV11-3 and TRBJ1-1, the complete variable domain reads EAGVVQSPRYKIIEKKQPVAFWCNPISGHNTLYWYLQNLGQGPELLIRYENEEAVDDSQLPKDRFSAERLKGVDSTLKIQPAELGDSAVYLCASSFTGRNTEAFFGQGTRLTVV.

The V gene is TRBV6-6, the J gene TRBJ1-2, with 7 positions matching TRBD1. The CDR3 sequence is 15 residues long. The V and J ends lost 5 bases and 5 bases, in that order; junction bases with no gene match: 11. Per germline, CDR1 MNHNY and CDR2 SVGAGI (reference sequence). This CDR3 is CASSQARTGGYGYTF. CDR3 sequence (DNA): TGTGCCAGCAGTCAAGCTAGGACAGGTGGATATGGCTACACCTTC.

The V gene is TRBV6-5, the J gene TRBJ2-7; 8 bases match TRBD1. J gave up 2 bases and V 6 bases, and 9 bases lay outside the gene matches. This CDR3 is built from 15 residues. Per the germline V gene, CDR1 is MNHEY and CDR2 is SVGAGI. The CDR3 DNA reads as TGTGCCAGCAGACGCCAGGGGGCTTCCGCCTACGAGCAGTACTTC. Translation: CASRRQGASAYEQYF.

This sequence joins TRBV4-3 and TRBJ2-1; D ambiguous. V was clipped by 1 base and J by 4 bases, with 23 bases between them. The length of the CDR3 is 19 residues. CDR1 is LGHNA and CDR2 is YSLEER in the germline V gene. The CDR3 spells CASSQGRVSTARHYNEQFF. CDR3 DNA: TGCGCCAGCAGCCAAGGTCGTGTCAGTACTGCGCGACATTACAATGAGCAGTTCTTC.

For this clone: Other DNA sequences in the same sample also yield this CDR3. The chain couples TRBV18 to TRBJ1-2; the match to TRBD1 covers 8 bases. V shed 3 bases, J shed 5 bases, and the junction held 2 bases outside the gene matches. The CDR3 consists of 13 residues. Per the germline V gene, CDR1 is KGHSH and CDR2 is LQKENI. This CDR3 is CASSPDRGYGYTF. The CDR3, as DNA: TGTGCCAGCTCACCTGACAGGGGATATGGCTACACCTTC.

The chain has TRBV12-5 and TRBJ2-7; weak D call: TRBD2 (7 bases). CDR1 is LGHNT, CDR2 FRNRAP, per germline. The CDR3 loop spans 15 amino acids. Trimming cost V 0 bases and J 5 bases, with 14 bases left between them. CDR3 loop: CASGLVRSGGDEQYF. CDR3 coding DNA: TGTGCTAGTGGTTTGGTACGGTCGGGGGGCGACGAGCAGTACTTC.

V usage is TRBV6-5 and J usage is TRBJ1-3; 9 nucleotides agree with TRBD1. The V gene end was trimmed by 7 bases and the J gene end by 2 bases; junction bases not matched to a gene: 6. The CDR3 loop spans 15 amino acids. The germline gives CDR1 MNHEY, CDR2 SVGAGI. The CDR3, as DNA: TGTGCCAGCACCCCGGGGGACAGGGCTGGAAACACCATATATTTT. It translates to CASTPGDRAGNTIYF.

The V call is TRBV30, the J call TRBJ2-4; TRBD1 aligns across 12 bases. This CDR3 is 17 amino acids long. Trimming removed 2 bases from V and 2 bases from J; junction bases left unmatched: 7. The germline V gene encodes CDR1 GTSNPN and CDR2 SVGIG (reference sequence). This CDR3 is CAWSPGGTGGSKNIQYF. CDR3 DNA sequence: TGTGCCTGGAGTCCTGGGGGGACAGGGGGCTCCAAAAACATTCAGTACTTC. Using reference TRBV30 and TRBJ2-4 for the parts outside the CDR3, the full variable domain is SQTIHQWPATLVQPVGSPLSLECTVEGTSNPNLYWYRQAAGRGLQLLFYSVGIGQISSEVPQNLSASRPQDRQFILSSKKLLLSDSGFYLCAWSPGGTGGSKNIQYFGAGTRLSVL.

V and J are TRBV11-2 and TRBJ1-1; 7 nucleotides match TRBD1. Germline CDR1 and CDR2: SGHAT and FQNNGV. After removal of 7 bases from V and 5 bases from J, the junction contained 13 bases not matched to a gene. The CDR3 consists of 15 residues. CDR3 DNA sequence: TGTGCCAGCACCCATTCAGGGGGGCGGTGGACTGAAGCTTTCTTT. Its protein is CASTHSGGRWTEAFF.

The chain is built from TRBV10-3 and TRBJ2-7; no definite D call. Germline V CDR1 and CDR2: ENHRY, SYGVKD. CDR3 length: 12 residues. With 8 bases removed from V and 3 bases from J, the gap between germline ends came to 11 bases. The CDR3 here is CAIAETNYEQYF. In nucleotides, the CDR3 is TGTGCCATCGCTGAGACAAACTACGAGCAGTACTTC.

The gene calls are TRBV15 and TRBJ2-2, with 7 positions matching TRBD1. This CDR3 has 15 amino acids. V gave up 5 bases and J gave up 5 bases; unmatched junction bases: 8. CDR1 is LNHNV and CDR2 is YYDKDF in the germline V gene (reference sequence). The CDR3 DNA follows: TGTGCCACCAGCGCATACGGGACAGATACCGGGGAGCTGTTTTTT. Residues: CATSAYGTDTGELFF.

CDR3 residues: CASSQDTRNTEAFF. The CDR3 coding sequence is TGTGCCAGCAGCCAGGATACTAGGAACACTGAAGCTTTCTTT. The V gene is TRBV3-1 (or the pseudogene TRBV3-2), the J gene TRBJ1-1, with unresolved D. The CDR3 contains 14 residues. CDR1 and CDR2 from the germline V gene are LGHDT and YNNKEL (reference sequence). Trimming stripped 3 bases from V and 1 base from J, with 9 bases between.

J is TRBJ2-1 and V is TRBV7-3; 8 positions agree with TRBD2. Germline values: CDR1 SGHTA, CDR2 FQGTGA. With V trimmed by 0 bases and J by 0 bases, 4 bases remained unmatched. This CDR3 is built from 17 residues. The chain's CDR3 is CASSLTGTSGSYNEQFF. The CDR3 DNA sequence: TGTGCCAGCAGCTTAACAGGTACTAGCGGCTCCTACAATGAGCAGTTCTTC.

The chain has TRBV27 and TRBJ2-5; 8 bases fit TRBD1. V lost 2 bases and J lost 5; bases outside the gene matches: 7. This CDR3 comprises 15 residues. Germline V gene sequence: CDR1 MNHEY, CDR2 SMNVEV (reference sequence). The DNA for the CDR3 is TGTGCCAGCAGTTTAGGACAGGGATGGGTGGAGACCCAGTACTTC. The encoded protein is CASSLGQGWVETQYF.

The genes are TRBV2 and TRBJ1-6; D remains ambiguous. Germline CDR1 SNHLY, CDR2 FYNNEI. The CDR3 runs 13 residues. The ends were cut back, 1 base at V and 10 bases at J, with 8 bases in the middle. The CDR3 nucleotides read TGTGCCAGCAGTGAAGAAGTCTACTCACCCCTCCACTTT. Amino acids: CASSEEVYSPLHF.

The CDR3 sequence is CASSQKQLDTQYF. Written as DNA, the CDR3 is TGTGCCAGCAGCCAAAAACAGTTGGATACGCAGTATTTT. The chain joins TRBV3-1 (or the pseudogene TRBV3-2) to TRBJ2-3, with D uncertain. Germline V gene sequence: CDR1 LGHDT, CDR2 YNNKEL (reference sequence). V was cut by 2 bases and J by 6 bases, with 9 bases left in between. This CDR3 is 13 amino acids long.